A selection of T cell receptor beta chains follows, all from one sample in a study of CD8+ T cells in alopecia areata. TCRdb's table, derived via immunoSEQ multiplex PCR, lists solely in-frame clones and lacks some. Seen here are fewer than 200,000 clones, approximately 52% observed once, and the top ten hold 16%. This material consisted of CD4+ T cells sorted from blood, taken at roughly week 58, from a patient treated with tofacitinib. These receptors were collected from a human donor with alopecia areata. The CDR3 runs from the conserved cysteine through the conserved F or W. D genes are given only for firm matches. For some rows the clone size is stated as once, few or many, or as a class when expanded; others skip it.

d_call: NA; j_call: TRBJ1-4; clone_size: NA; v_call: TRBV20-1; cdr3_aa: CSAEAGRFLFF; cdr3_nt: TGCAGTGCTGAGGCTGGCCGATTCCTGTTTTTT
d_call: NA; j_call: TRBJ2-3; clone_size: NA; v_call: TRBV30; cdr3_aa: CAWSDWSTDTQYF; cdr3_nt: TGTGCCTGGAGTGATTGGAGCACAGATACGCAGTATTTT
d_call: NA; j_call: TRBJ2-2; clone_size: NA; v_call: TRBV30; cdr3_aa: CARRTAQFNTGELFF; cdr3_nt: TGTGCCAGAAGGACAGCCCAATTTAACACCGGGGAGCTGTTTTTT
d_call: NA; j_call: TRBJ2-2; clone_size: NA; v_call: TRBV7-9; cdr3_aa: CASSPITGRTGELFF; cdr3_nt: TGTGCCAGCAGCCCCATTACAGGGAGGACCGGGGAGCTGTTTTTT
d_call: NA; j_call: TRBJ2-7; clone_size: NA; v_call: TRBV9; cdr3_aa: CASSGRDLYEQYF; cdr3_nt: TGTGCCAGCAGCGGCCGGGATCTCTACGAGCAGTACTTC
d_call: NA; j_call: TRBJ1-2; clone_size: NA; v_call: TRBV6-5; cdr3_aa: CASSYATSNYGYTF; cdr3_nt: TGTGCCAGCAGTTACGCGACCAGTAACTATGGCTACACCTTC
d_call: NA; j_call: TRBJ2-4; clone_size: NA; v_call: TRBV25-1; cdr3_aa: CASSEQGLAAKNIQYF; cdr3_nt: TGTGCCAGCAGTGAACAGGGCCTGGCTGCCAAAAACATTCAGTACTTC
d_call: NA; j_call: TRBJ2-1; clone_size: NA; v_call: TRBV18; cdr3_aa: CASSLGPYNEQFF; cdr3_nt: TGTGCCAGCTCTCTCGGACCTTACAATGAGCAGTTCTTC
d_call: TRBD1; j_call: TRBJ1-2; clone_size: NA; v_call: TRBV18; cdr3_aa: CASSPPDRDYGYTF; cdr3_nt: TGTGCCAGCTCACCACCGGACAGGGACTATGGCTACACCTTC
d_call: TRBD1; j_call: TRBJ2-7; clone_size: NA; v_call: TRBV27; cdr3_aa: CASSTGGSTYEQYF; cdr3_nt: TGTGCCAGCAGCACAGGGGGGTCAACCTACGAGCAGTACTTC
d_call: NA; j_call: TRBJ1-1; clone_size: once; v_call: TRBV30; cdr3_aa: CAWSVFPGGDTEAFF; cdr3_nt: TGTGCCTGGAGTGTATTCCCGGGAGGGGACACTGAAGCTTTCTTT
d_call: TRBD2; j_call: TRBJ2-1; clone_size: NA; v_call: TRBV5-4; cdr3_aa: CASSHRREADNEQFF; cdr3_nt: TGTGCCAGCAGCCACCGACGGGAGGCGGACAATGAGCAGTTCTTC
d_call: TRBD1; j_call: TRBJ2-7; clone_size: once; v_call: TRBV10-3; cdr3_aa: CATEPGQKTYEQYF; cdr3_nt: TGTGCCACGGAACCGGGACAGAAAACCTACGAGCAGTACTTC
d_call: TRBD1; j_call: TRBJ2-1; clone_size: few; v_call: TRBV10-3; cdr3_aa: CAIGQGTHNEQFF; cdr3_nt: TGTGCCATTGGACAGGGGACCCACAATGAGCAGTTCTTC
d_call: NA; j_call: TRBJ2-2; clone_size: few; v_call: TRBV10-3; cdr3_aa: CAITGTNTGELFF; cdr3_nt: TGTGCCATCACCGGGACTAACACCGGGGAGCTGTTTTTT
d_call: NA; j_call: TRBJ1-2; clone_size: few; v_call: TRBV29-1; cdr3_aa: CSVEDWRDYGYTF; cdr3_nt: TGCAGCGTTGAAGATTGGAGGGACTATGGCTACACCTTC
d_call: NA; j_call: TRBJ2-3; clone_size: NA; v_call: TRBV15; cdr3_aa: CATSSRPFGAVTATQYF; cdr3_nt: TGTGCCACCAGCTCACGCCCGTTTGGGGCCGTTACGGCTACGCAGTATTTT
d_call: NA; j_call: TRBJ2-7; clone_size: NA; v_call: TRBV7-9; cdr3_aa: CASSFASSYEQYF; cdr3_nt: TGTGCCAGCAGCTTTGCTAGCAGCTACGAGCAGTACTTC
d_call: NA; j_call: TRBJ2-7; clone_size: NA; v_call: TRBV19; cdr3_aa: CATSSTGTHGEQYF; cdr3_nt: TGTGCCACCTCATCCACCGGGACCCATGGCGAGCAGTACTTC
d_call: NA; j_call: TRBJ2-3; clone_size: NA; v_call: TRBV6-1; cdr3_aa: CASSEGGNTQYF; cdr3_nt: TGTGCCAGCAGTGAGGGGGGCAATACGCAGTATTTT
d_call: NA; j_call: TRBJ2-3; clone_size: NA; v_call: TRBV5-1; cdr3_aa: CASSRLSSGDTQYF; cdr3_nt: TGCGCCAGCAGTCGCCTTTCTTCGGGGGATACGCAGTATTTT
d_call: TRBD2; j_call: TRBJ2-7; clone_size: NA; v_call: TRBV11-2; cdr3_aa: CASSRAGGSSYEQYF; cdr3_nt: TGTGCCAGCAGCAGAGCGGGGGGGAGCTCCTACGAGCAGTACTTC
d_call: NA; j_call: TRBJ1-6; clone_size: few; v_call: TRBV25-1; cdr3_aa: CASSRVNSPLHF; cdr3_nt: TGTGCCAGCAGTCGGGTTAATTCACCCCTCCACTTT
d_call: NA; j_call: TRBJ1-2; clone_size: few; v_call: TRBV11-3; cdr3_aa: CASSPVGDYGYTF; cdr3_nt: TGTGCCAGCAGCCCCGTGGGAGACTATGGCTACACCTTC
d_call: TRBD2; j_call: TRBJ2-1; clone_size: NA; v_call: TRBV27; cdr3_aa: CASSPVAGANNEQFF; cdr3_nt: TGTGCCAGCAGTCCTGTAGCGGGGGCAAACAATGAGCAGTTCTTC
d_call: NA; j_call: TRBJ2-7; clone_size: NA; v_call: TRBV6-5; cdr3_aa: CASSHPGTYEQYF; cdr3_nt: TGTGCCAGCAGTCATCCAGGGACCTACGAGCAGTACTTC
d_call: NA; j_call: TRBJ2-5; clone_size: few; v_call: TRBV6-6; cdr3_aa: CASSRQSSETQYF; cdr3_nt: TGTGCCAGCAGCAGACAGTCGTCGGAGACCCAGTACTTC
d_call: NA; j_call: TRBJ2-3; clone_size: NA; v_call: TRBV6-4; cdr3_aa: CASIDSGTDTQYF; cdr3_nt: TGTGCCAGCATTGACTCAGGCACAGATACGCAGTATTTT
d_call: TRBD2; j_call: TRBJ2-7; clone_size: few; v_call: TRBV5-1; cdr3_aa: CASSQGLAGVGEQYF; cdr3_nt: TGCGCCAGCAGCCAAGGACTAGCGGGGGTTGGAGAGCAGTACTTC
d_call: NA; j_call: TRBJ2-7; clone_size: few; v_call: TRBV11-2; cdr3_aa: CASSLVGRTTEQYF; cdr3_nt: TGTGCCAGCAGCTTAGTCGGACGCACCACCGAGCAGTACTTC
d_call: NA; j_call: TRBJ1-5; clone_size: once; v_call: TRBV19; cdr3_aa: CASSIRAGNSNQPQHF; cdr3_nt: TGTGCCAGTAGTATTAGGGCAGGCAATAGCAATCAGCCCCAGCATTTT
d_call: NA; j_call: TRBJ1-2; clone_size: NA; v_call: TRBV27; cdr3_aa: CASSSGGLDYGYTF; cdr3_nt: TGTGCCAGCAGTTCGGGGGGTTTGGACTATGGCTACACCTTC
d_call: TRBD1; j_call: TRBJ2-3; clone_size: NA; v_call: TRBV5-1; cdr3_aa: CASSLGDRATDTQYF; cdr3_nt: TGCGCCAGCAGCTTGGGGGACAGGGCCACAGATACGCAGTATTTT
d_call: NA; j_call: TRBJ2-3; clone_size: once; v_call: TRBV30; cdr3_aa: CAWSVQGKDTQYF; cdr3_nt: TGTGCCTGGAGTGTTCAGGGAAAAGATACGCAGTATTTT
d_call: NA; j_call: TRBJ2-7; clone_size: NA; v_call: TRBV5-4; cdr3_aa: CASSLGPQDEQYF; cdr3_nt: TGTGCCAGCAGCTTGGGGCCGCAGGACGAGCAGTACTTC
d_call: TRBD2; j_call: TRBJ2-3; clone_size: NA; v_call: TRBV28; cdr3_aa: CASSLGLAGPSTDTQYF; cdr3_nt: TGTGCCAGCAGTCTAGGACTAGCGGGGCCTAGCACAGATACGCAGTATTTT
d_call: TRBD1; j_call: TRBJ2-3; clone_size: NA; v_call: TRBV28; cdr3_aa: CASSSRDRGTDTQYF; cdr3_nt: TGTGCCAGCAGTTCTCGGGACAGGGGCACAGATACGCAGTATTTT